This T cell receptor beta chain originates from a study of blood T cell repertoires in COVID-19. Study background: T cells, B-cell-depleted T cells, or PBMCs provided the cDNA or gDNA that served as material.

The CDR3 spans 17 residues. V was pared by 0 bases and J by 1 base, with 12 bases between. Germline values: CDR1 SGHTA, CDR2 FQGNSA. This clone was counted a single time. Adults between about 18 and 89 years of age took part from 24 US areas. Membership in each cohort depended on participant-reported clinical history. Source study methods: Reference gene primer amplification gave nucleated cell count estimates. Here immunoSEQ multiplex PCR was the method, and the copy in TCRdb shows in-frame clones only, minus some. Clone size and the V and J calls come from that table; the DNA yielded D and trimming. Seen here are 150,000 to 200,000 clones, 75% to 90% observed once, and the top ten hold approximately 0.8%.

The chain joins TRBV7-2 to TRBJ2-2; TRBD2 is a possible D gene (5 bases). The TCR was taken from a woman between 18 and 30 years old who had recovered from COVID-19. The specimen sequenced was PBMCs or T cells enriched from blood (not recorded which). CDR3 region: CASSLAPLTRNTGELFF. The CDR3 DNA reads TGTGCCAGCAGCTTAGCGCCACTAACTAGGAACACCGGGGAGCTGTTTTTT. Filled out from reference TRBV7-2 and TRBJ2-2, the complete variable domain reads GAGVSQSPSNKVTEKGKDVELRCDPISGHTALYWYRQSLGQGLEFLIYFQGNSAPDKSGLPSDRFSAERTGGSVSTLTIQRTQQEDSAVYLCASSLAPLTRNTGELFFGEGSRLTVL.